These 30 T cell receptor beta chains were sequenced from one sample in a study of blood T cell repertoires in COVID-19. The method was immunoSEQ multiplex PCR; TCRdb's version includes in-frame clones alone and lacks a portion of them. The table lists roughly 150,000 clones, approximately 80% of them singletons, with 1.6% in the top ten. The sequenced sample was PBMCs or T cells enriched from blood (not recorded which). The receptors were gathered from a woman between 18 and 29 years old who had been exposed to COVID-19.

V is TRBV9 and J is TRBJ1-2, with D possibly TRBD1 on 5 matching bases. Germline V gene lookup returns CDR1 SGDLS and CDR2 YYNGEE. This CDR3 has 14 amino acids. With 0 bases removed from V and 6 bases from J, the gap between germline ends came to 12 bases. The chain's CDR3 is CASSVGGVWDGYTF. The CDR3 region has the DNA TGTGCCAGCAGCGTAGGGGGCGTTTGGGATGGCTACACCTTC.

The chain employs TRBV13 and TRBJ1-1, with TRBD1 identical over 7 bases. J lost 5 bases, V lost 6 bases, and 6 bases had no gene match. Germline V gene lookup returns CDR1 PRHDT and CDR2 FYEKMQ (reference sequence). There are 13 residues in the CDR3. Here the CDR3 reads CASRPTGVTEAFF. CDR3 sequence (DNA): TGTGCCAGCAGACCCACAGGGGTAACTGAAGCTTTCTTT.

V and J are TRBV9 and TRBJ2-5, with TRBD2 matching 9 bases. CDR1 and CDR2 from the germline V gene are SGDLS and YYNGEE. V shed 7 bases, J shed 5 bases, and the junction held 12 bases outside the gene matches. There are 15 residues in the CDR3. The chain's CDR3 is CASHTGAGGPETQYF. The DNA of the CDR3 is TGTGCCAGCCACACCGGTGCGGGAGGGCCTGAGACCCAGTACTTC.

The chain links TRBV5-1 to TRBJ1-3; tentatively, D is TRBD1 (6 bases). The CDR3 consists of 14 residues. Deletions cut 4 bases from V and 1 base from J, with 9 bases between. Germline CDR1 SGHRS, CDR2 YFSETQ. The chain's CDR3 is CASSAGASGNTIYF. The CDR3 DNA reads TGCGCCAGCAGCGCAGGGGCGTCTGGAAACACCATATATTTT.

CDR3 bases: TGTGCCAGCAGCCCTAGGTTACTAGCCAAAAACATTCAGTACTTC. Protein product: CASSPRLLAKNIQYF. The rearrangement links TRBV7-2 to TRBJ2-4, with unresolved D. Germline loops: CDR1 SGHTA, CDR2 FQGNSA. Between the trimmed V and J ends, which lost 5 bases and 0 bases, there was a span of 11 bases. CDR3 length: 15 residues.

The CDR3 DNA follows: TGCAGCGTTGAAGATTGGGCTAGCGTAGGAAACATTCAGTACTTC. Its protein product is CSVEDWASVGNIQYF. The chain employs TRBV29-1 and TRBJ2-4, with D possibly matching TRBD2 (6 bases). The CDR3 sequence is 15 residues long. The V gene's germline CDR1 is SQVTM and CDR2 ANQGSEA. Trimming took off 0 bases at V and 6 bases at J, with 15 bases between the two ends.

The gene calls are TRBV7-3 and TRBJ2-2, with 7 bases that match TRBD1. Germline V gene lookup returns CDR1 SGHTA and CDR2 FQGTGA. The CDR3 loop spans 13 amino acids. V shed 6 bases, J shed 7 bases, and the junction held 5 bases outside the gene matches. The chain's CDR3 is CASRTGKDGELFF. DNA for the CDR3: TGTGCCAGCAGGACAGGGAAAGACGGGGAGCTGTTTTTT.

This chain connects TRBV20-1 to TRBJ2-1; D may be TRBD2 (6 bases). This CDR3 spans 16 amino acids. Germline V lookup: CDR1 DFQATT, CDR2 SNEGSKA (reference sequence). Trimming shortened V by 3 bases and J by 6 bases, and 21 bases separated the two germline ends. In DNA form, the CDR3 reads TGCAGTGCTAGTGGTTTCTTCCGGACTAAAGGCAATGAGCAGTTCTTC. Translated: CSASGFFRTKGNEQFF.

The chain links TRBV4-1 to TRBJ2-1; 7 nucleotides line up with TRBD2. V shed 1 base and J 8 bases; nucleotides not matched to a gene: 2. The germline V gene encodes CDR1 MGHRA and CDR2 YSYEKL. The CDR3 covers 13 residues. The DNA for the CDR3 is TGCGCCAGCAGCCAAGTAGGGAGGGATGAGCAGTTCTTC. Protein sequence: CASSQVGRDEQFF.

V and J are TRBV5-6 and TRBJ2-1, with 7 positions matching TRBD2. Germline V lookup: CDR1 SGHDT, CDR2 YYEEEE. The CDR3 extends over 16 amino acids. V was pared by 7 bases and J by 0 bases, with 10 bases of the junction left unmatched. The CDR3 region is CASLPLRGSSYNEQFF. The CDR3 nucleotides are TGTGCCAGCCTCCCCCTACGCGGGAGCTCCTACAATGAGCAGTTCTTC.

This clone was observed a single time. V is TRBV21-1 and J is TRBJ2-1; the table's D gene call, TRBD2, was not cross checked with the DNA. TRBV21-1 is flagged as a pseudogene. The CDR3 runs 17 residues. The CDR3 spells CASSELSGSSLRNEQFF. CDR3 coding DNA: TGTGCCAGCAGCGAGCTTAGCGGGAGCTCGTTGAGGAATGAGCAGTTCTTC.

The CDR3 DNA follows: TGTGCCAGCAGCTTATTAGGGGGTAGGGGCACCGGGGAGCTGTTTTTT. Translation: CASSLLGGRGTGELFF. The rearrangement uses TRBV11-2 and TRBJ2-2; perhaps TRBD1 as D (6 bases). V was shortened by 2 bases and J by 4 bases, with 14 bases between the two germline ends. Germline CDR1 and CDR2: SGHAT and FQNNGV. This CDR3 has 16 amino acids.

This sequence joins TRBV5-1 and TRBJ1-2; D call uncertain. The germline CDR1 and CDR2 sequences are SGHRS and YFSETQ. V was trimmed by 0 bases and J by 5 bases, leaving 17 bases between them. The CDR3 extends over 16 amino acids. The CDR3 spells CASSLDSLGAGYGYTF. The CDR3 nucleotides are TGCGCCAGCAGCTTGGATTCTTTGGGAGCGGGGTATGGCTACACCTTC. The full variable domain, in which reference TRBV5-1 and TRBJ1-2 provide the parts outside the CDR3, is KAGVTQTPRYLIKTRGQQVTLSCSPISGHRSVSWYQQTPGQGLQFLFEYFSETQRNKGNFPGRFSGRQFSNSRSEMNVSTLELGDSALYLCASSLDSLGAGYGYTFGSGTRLTVV.

This clone was picked up a small number of times. The chain links TRBV27 to TRBJ1-6, with D perhaps TRBD1 (6 bases). Germline V CDR1 and CDR2: MNHEY, SMNVEV (reference sequence). Trimming removed 2 bases from V and 10 bases from J, with 12 bases in between. The CDR3 consists of 14 residues. CDR3 nucleotides: TGTGCCAGCAGTTTAGCGGGGGGCGGATCACCCCTCCACTTT. This sequence encodes CASSLAGGGSPLHF.

A few counts support this clone. This chain uses TRBV13 with TRBJ1-2; the D gene is possibly TRBD1 (6 bases). This CDR3 comprises 13 residues. Germline V gene sequence: CDR1 PRHDT, CDR2 FYEKMQ (reference sequence). Between the trimmed V and J ends, which lost 5 bases and 4 bases, there was a span of 11 bases. The CDR3 DNA reads as TGTGCCAGCAGCCTTGGACAGTCCTATGGCTACACCTTC. Its translation: CASSLGQSYGYTF.

The chain carries TRBV30 and TRBJ2-6, with D possibly matching TRBD1 (5 bases). The V end lost 5 bases, the J end lost 2 bases, and 10 bases lay between the germline ends. Germline V gene data show CDR1 as GTSNPN and CDR2 as SVGIG (reference sequence). The CDR3 covers 14 residues. CDR3 protein: CAWSTGTGANVLTF. The CDR3 DNA follows: TGTGCCTGGTCAACAGGCACTGGGGCCAACGTCCTGACTTTC.

The chain uses TRBV3-1 (or the pseudogene TRBV3-2) and TRBJ2-3; TRBD2 matches 8 bases. With 9 bases clipped from V and 5 bases from J, the junction kept 10 bases outside the gene matches. This CDR3 has 14 amino acids. CDR1 is LGHDT, CDR2 YNNKEL, per germline (reference sequence). The DNA for the CDR3 is TGTGCCAGTCGAGTAGCGGGAATGGGAGATACGCAGTATTTT. Translating gives CASRVAGMGDTQYF.

The V and J genes are TRBV29-1 and TRBJ2-3; D is uncertain. CDR1 and CDR2 from the germline V gene are SQVTM and ANQGSEA. The CDR3 loop spans 12 amino acids. V was cut by 6 bases and J by 0 bases, with 7 bases left in between. CDR3 residues: CSVVKSTDTQYF. The CDR3 DNA reads TGCAGCGTCGTAAAAAGCACAGATACGCAGTATTTT.

This clone has just one count. The rearrangement joins TRBV7-3 to TRBJ2-1; 8 nucleotides match TRBD2. Germline V gene data show CDR1 as SGHTA and CDR2 as FQGTGA. V was pared by 1 base and J by 7 bases, with 3 bases of the junction left unmatched. The CDR3 consists of 14 residues. The CDR3 bases are TGTGCCAGCAGCTTAATGGCGGGAGGAAATGAGCAGTTCTTC. Translating it yields CASSLMAGGNEQFF.

The chain couples TRBV4-1 to TRBJ2-2; D perhaps matches TRBD2 (5 bases). Germline V CDR1 and CDR2: MGHRA, YSYEKL. The V gene lost 2 bases and the J gene lost 5 bases, with 15 bases spanning the gap. The CDR3 is 16 amino acids. The CDR3 sequence is CASSQNPAAGTGELFF. CDR3 in DNA: TGCGCCAGCAGCCAAAATCCCGCGGCGGGTACCGGGGAGCTGTTTTTT.

CDR3 sequence: CTSSFTKSSYNEQFF. CDR3 in DNA: TGCACCAGCAGCTTTACCAAGAGCTCCTACAATGAGCAGTTCTTC. This chain links TRBV1 with TRBJ2-1; TRBD2, as called in the table, went unchecked against the DNA. TRBV1 is a documented pseudogene. The length of the CDR3 is 15 residues.

The genes are TRBV9 and TRBJ2-5; 13 bases line up with TRBD2. The CDR3 spans 17 residues. The junction had 6 bases not matched to a gene; V was cut back by 4 bases and J by 0 bases. Germline CDR1 is SGDLS and CDR2 is YYNGEE. This chain's CDR3 is CASSPRGLAGNQETQYF. DNA of the CDR3: TGTGCCAGCAGCCCAAGGGGACTAGCGGGAAACCAAGAGACCCAGTACTTC. Variable domain in full (rest from reference TRBV9 and TRBJ2-5): DSGVTQTPKHLITATGQRVTLRCSPRSGDLSVYWYQQSLDQGLQFLIQYYNGEERAKGNILERFSAQQFPDLHSELNLSSLELGDSALYFCASSPRGLAGNQETQYFGPGTRLLVL.

CDR3 DNA: TGTGCCAGCAGCCCGACAGGGAATGGGGACAACGAGCAGTACTTC. It encodes CASSPTGNGDNEQYF. The chain carries TRBV7-9 and TRBJ2-7; 7 bases fit TRBD1. V lost 5 bases to trimming and J lost 5 bases; unmatched junction nucleotides: 12. The CDR3 sequence is 15 residues long. The germline V gene encodes CDR1 SEHNR and CDR2 FQNEAQ (reference sequence).

This clone was counted a single time. This chain connects TRBV11-2 to TRBJ2-4; 11 bases agree with TRBD2. V shed 1 base and J 6 bases; nucleotides not matched to a gene: 5. The CDR3 is made up of 16 amino acids. Germline CDR1 reads SGHAT; CDR2 reads FQNNGV. The CDR3 DNA reads as TGTGCCAGCAGCTTAGGGACCACTAGCGGGAGAAACATTCAGTACTTC. It codes for CASSLGTTSGRNIQYF.

V and J are TRBV3-1 (or the pseudogene TRBV3-2) and TRBJ1-1; perhaps TRBD1 as D (5 bases). Germline-derived CDR1 and CDR2 are LGHDT and YNNKEL (reference sequence). Trimming cost V 4 bases and J 1 base, with 13 bases left between them. The CDR3 runs 15 residues. CDR3 DNA: TGTGCCAGCAGCCTAAGGACCCAGGGGAACACTGAAGCTTTCTTT. It specifies CASSLRTQGNTEAFF.

J is TRBJ2-3 and V is TRBV30; 7 bases line up with TRBD2. CDR1 GTSNPN and CDR2 SVGIG come from the germline V gene (reference sequence). The CDR3 spans 14 residues. The trim removed 1 base at V and 2 bases at J, leaving 3 bases unmatched. The CDR3 DNA sequence: TGTGCCTGGAGTGCGCGGGGGTTCACAGATACGCAGTATTTT. Translated, it gives CAWSARGFTDTQYF.

The chain couples TRBV30 to TRBJ1-1; D unresolved. V was clipped by 3 bases and J by 0 bases, with 14 bases between them. Looked up from germline, CDR1 is GTSNPN and CDR2 is SVGIG (reference sequence). CDR3 length: 15 amino acids. The CDR3 loop is CAWSPRRAMNTEAFF. The CDR3 DNA reads TGTGCCTGGAGCCCCCGGAGGGCCATGAACACTGAAGCTTTCTTT.

V usage is TRBV6-5 and J usage is TRBJ1-3; 9 positions agree with TRBD1. This CDR3 is built from 15 residues. With 4 bases clipped from V and 8 bases from J, the junction kept 9 bases outside the gene matches. Germline V CDR1 and CDR2: MNHEY, SVGAGI. The CDR3 DNA reads TGTGCCAGCAGTTTACGGGGACAGGGATTATACACCATATATTTT. Its protein is CASSLRGQGLYTIYF.

The chain has TRBV27 and TRBJ1-1; possible D gene TRBD1, 6 bases. V was pared by 0 bases and J by 5 bases, with 13 bases between. This CDR3 contains 15 residues. Germline-derived CDR1 and CDR2 are MNHEY and SMNVEV (reference sequence). The CDR3 DNA sequence: TGTGCCAGCAGTTTATCTAAGGGGGGGGAGACTGAAGCTTTCTTT. Its protein is CASSLSKGGETEAFF.

This chain joins TRBV3-1 (or the pseudogene TRBV3-2) and TRBJ1-4; 11 nucleotides line up with TRBD1. Trimming at V came to 1 base and at J to 8 bases, leaving 9 bases not matched to a gene. Germline CDR1 reads LGHDT; CDR2 reads YNNKEL (reference sequence). The CDR3 consists of 17 residues. Written as DNA, the CDR3 is TGTGCCAGCAGCCAAGTCGGACCGGGACAGGGGGGCGAAAAACTGTTTTTT. Translation gives CASSQVGPGQGGEKLFF.